The 7 T cell receptor beta chains below were found in one sample sequenced in a study of blood T cells in healthy people across ages. A sample-barcoded 5' primer and a J-beta primer mix were used in a second PCR of about 7 to 12 cycles. TCRdb re-analysed the 5' RACE reads in MiXCR, keeping a single row per CDR3 protein. This table has about 1.4 million distinct CDR3 sequences, around 59% appearing once. Sequenced material: blood. The receptor source for this set is a man younger than 35 in good health.

This chain links TRBV5-1 with TRBJ2-2, with 7 bases aligning to TRBD1. The length of the CDR3 is 18 residues. Trimming cost V 0 bases and J 2 bases; bases outside gene matches: 10. From germline, CDR1 is SGHRS and CDR2 YFSETQ. The CDR3 sequence: CASSLAPPTGRNTGELFF. As DNA, the CDR3 is TGCGCCAGCAGCTTGGCCCCCCCGACAGGGCGCAACACCGGGGAGCTGTTTTTT.

This rearrangement joins TRBV29-1 to TRBJ1-3, with D uncertain. This CDR3 is built from 12 residues. Trimming took off 6 bases at V and 2 bases at J, with 8 bases between the two ends. Germline values: CDR1 SQVTM, CDR2 ANQGSEA. This CDR3 reads CSVAVPGNTIYF. The CDR3, as DNA: TGCAGCGTGGCTGTCCCTGGAAACACCATATATTTT.

The chain uses TRBV10-2 and TRBJ1-2; D may be TRBD1 (5 bases). The CDR3 has 13 residues. The germline gives CDR1 WSHSY, CDR2 SAAADI. Trimming shortened V by 6 bases and J by 4 bases, and 12 bases separated the two germline ends. CDR3 in amino acids: CASSKDSVYGYTF. CDR3 nucleotide sequence: TGCGCCAGCAGCAAAGACAGTGTCTATGGCTACACCTTC.

The gene calls are TRBV3-1 and TRBJ2-3, with D uncertain. The CDR3 spans 15 residues. Germline V gene data show CDR1 as LGHDT and CDR2 as YNNKEL (reference sequence). V shed 5 bases and J shed 0 bases, with 12 bases lying between them. The CDR3 DNA reads TGTGCCAGCAGCGAGACAAGCACTAGCACAGATACGCAGTATTTT. It is translated as CASSETSTSTDTQYF.

V gene TRBV6-6 combines with J gene TRBJ1-5; unclear D gene. CDR1 is MNHNY and CDR2 is SVGAGI in the germline V gene (reference sequence). Between the trimmed V and J ends, which lost 0 bases and 6 bases, there was a span of 6 bases. The CDR3 runs 13 residues. The CDR3 coding sequence is TGTGCCAGCAGTTACTCTCGTGCTCAGCCCCAGCATTTT. Translation gives CASSYSRAQPQHF.

As regards this clonotype: A much larger clone is a single base away; this may be a read error. Because the CDR3 is missing its conserved closing phenylalanine or tryptophan, this is likely a read error. This chain uses TRBV12-3 or TRBV12-4 with TRBJ2-4; a possible D gene is TRBD2 (6 bases). The CDR3 totals 10 residues. Trimming shortened V by 4 bases and J by 13 bases, and 8 bases separated the two germline ends. Here the CDR3 reads CASSSGLQYS. CDR3 DNA: TGTGCCAGCAGTTCGGGACTGCAGTACTCC.

This sequence joins TRBV29-1 and TRBJ2-1, with D unresolved. V lost 4 bases and J lost 5, with 9 bases in between. The CDR3 is 12 amino acids. From germline, CDR1 is SQVTM and CDR2 ANQGSEA. The CDR3 sequence: CSVVPSNNEQFF. In DNA form, the CDR3 reads TGCAGCGTTGTCCCATCCAACAATGAGCAGTTCTTC.